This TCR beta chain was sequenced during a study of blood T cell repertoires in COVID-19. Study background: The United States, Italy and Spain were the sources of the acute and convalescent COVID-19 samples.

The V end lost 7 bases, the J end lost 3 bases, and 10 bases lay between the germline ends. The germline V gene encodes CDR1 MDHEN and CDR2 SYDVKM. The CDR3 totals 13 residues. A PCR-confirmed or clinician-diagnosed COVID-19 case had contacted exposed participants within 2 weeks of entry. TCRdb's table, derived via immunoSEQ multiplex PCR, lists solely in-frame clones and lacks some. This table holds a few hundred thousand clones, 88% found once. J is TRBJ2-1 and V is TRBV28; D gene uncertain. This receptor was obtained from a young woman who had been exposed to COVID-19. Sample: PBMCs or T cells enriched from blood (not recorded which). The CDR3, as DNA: TGTGCCAGCATTGCCACAGACTACAATGAGCAGTTCTTC. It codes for CASIATDYNEQFF.